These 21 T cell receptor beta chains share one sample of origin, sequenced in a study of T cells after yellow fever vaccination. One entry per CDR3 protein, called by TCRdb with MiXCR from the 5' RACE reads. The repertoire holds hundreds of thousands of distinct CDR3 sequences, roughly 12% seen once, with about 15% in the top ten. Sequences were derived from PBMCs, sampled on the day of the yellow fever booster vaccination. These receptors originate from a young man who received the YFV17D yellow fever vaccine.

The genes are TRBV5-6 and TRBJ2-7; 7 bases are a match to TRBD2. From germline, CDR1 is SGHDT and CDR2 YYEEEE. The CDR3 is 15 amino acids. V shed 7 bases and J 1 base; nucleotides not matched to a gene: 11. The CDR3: CASSEGGGGSYEQYF. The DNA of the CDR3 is TGTGCCAGCTCGGAGGGTGGGGGGGGATCCTACGAGCAGTACTTC.

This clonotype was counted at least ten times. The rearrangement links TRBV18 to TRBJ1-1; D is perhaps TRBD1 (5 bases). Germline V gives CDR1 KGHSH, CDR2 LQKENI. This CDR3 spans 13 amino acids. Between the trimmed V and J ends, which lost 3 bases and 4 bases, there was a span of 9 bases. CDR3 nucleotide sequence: TGTGCCAGCTCACCGAATGGGGGCACTGAAGCTTTCTTT. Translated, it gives CASSPNGGTEAFF.

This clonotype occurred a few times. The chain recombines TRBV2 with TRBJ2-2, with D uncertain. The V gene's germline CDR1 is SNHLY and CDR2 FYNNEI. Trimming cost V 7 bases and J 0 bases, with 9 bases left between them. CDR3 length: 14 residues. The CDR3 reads CASTNRANTGELFF. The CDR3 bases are TGTGCCAGCACAAACAGAGCGAACACCGGGGAGCTGTTTTTT.

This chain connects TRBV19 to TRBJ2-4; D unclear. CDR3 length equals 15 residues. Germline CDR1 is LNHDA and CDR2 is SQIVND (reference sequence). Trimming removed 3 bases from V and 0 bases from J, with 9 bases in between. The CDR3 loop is CASSMGGIAKNIQYF. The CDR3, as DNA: TGTGCCAGTAGTATGGGCGGAATAGCCAAAAACATTCAGTACTTC. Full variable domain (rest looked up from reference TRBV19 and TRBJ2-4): DGGITQSPKYLFRKEGQNVTLSCEQNLNHDAMYWYRQDPGQGLRLIYYSQIVNDFQKGDIAEGYSVSREKKESFPLTVTSAQKNPTAFYLCASSMGGIAKNIQYFGAGTRLSVL.

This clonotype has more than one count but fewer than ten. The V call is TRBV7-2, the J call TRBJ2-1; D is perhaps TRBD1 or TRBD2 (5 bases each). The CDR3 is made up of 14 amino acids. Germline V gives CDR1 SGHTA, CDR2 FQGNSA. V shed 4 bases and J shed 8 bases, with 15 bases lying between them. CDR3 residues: CASSSSGWGYEQFF. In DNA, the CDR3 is TGTGCCAGCAGCTCGAGTGGCTGGGGGTATGAGCAGTTCTTC. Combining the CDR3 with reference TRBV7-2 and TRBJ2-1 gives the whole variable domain GAGVSQSPSNKVTEKGKDVELRCDPISGHTALYWYRQSLGQGLEFLIYFQGNSAPDKSGLPSDRFSAERTGGSVSTLTIQRTQQEDSAVYLCASSSSGWGYEQFFGPGTRLTVL.

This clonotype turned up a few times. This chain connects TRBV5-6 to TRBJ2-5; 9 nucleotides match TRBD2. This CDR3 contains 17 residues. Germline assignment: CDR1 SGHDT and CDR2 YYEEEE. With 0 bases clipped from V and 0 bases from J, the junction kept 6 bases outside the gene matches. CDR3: CASSLAGLAGDQETQYF. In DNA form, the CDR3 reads TGTGCCAGCAGCTTGGCCGGATTAGCGGGAGACCAAGAGACCCAGTACTTC.

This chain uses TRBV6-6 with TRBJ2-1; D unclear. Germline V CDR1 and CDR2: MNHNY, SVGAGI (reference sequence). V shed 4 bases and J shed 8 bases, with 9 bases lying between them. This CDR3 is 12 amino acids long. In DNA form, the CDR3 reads TGTGCCAGCAGTTCCCTCCGGGATGAGCAGTTCTTC. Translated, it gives CASSSLRDEQFF.

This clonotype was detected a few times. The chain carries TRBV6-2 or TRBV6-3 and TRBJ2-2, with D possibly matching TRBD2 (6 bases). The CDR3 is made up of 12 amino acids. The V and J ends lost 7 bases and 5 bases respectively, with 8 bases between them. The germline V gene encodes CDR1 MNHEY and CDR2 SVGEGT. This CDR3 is CASMGGTGELFF. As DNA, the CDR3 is TGTGCCAGCATGGGGGGAACCGGGGAGCTGTTTTTT.

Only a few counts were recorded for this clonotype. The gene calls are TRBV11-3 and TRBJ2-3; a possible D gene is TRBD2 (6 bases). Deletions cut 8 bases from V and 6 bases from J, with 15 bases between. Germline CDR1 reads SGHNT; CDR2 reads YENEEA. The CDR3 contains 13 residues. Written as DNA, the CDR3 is TGTGCCAGCGCGACGGGAGTGCTGGATACGCAGTATTTT. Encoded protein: CASATGVLDTQYF.

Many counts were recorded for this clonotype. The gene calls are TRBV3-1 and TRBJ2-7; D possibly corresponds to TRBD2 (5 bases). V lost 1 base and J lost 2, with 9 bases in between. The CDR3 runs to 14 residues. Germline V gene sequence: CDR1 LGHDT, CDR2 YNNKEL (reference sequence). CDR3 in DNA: TGTGCCAGCAGCCAAGCGGGCGGGCCCTACGAGCAGTACTTC. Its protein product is CASSQAGGPYEQYF.

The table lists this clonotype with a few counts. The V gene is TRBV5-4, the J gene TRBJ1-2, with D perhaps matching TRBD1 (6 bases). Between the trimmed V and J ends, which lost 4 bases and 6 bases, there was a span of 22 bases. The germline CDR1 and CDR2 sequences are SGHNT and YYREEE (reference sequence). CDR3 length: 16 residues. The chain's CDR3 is CASSRSGTPTRNGYTF. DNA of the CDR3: TGTGCCAGCAGCAGATCCGGGACACCTACCCGAAATGGCTACACCTTC.

CDR3 in amino acids: CSARPGTGMSHQPQHF. CDR3 DNA sequence: TGCAGTGCTAGACCCGGGACAGGGATGTCCCATCAGCCCCAGCATTTT. This chain links TRBV20-1 with TRBJ1-5; 9 bases agree with TRBD1. CDR1 and CDR2 (germline): DFQATT, SNEGSKA (reference sequence). The CDR3 is 16 amino acids. The junction had 10 bases not matched to a gene; V was cut back by 2 bases and J by 5 bases.

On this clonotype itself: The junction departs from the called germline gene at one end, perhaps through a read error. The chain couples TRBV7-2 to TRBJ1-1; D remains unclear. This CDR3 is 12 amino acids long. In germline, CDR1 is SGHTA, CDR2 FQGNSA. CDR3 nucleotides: TGTGCCAGCAGCTTACCAAACAATGAAGCTTTCTTT. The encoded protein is CASSLPNNEAFF.

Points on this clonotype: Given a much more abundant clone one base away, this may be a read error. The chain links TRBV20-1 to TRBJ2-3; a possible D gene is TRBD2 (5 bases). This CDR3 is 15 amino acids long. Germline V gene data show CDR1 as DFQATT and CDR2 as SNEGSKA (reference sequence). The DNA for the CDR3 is TGCAGTGCCCCCCGAGACACCGCTAGCACAGATTCGCAGTATTTT. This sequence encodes CSAPRDTASTDSQYF.

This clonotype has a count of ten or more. CDR3 loop: CASSWGSGTREQFF. The CDR3 DNA sequence: TGTGCCAGCAGCTGGGGGAGCGGGACTCGGGAGCAGTTCTTC. J is TRBJ2-1 and V is TRBV5-6; 7 nucleotides agree with TRBD2. In germline, CDR1 is SGHDT, CDR2 YYEEEE. This CDR3 is 14 amino acids long. J was trimmed by 10 bases and V by 3 bases; bases with no gene match: 10. The variable domain in full, completed from reference TRBV5-6 and TRBJ2-1, reads DAGVTQSPTHLIKTRGQQVTLRCSPKSGHDTVSWYQQALGQGPQFIFQYYEEEERQRGNFPDRFSGHQFPNYSSELNVNALLLGDSALYLCASSWGSGTREQFFGPGTRLTVL.

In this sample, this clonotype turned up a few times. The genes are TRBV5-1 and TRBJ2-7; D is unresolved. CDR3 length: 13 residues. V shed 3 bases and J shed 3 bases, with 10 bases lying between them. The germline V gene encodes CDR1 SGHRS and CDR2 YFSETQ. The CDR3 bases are TGCGCCAGCAGCTACCAGCAGAGCTACGAGCAGTACTTC. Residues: CASSYQQSYEQYF.

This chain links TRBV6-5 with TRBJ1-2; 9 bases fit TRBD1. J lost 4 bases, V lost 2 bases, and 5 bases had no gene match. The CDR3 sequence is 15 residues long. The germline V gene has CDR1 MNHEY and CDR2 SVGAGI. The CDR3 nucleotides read TGTGCCAGCAGTTACCGGGACAGGGAGAGCTATGGCTACACCTTC. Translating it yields CASSYRDRESYGYTF.

The CDR3 region is CASSILASGTGELFF. The CDR3 DNA reads as TGTGCCAGTAGTATCCTAGCTTCGGGCACCGGGGAGCTGTTTTTT. The chain is built from TRBV19 and TRBJ2-2, with a possible D match to TRBD2 (5 bases). Trimming stripped 3 bases from V and 4 bases from J, with 12 bases between. Germline assignment: CDR1 LNHDA and CDR2 SQIVND (reference sequence). The CDR3 loop spans 15 amino acids.

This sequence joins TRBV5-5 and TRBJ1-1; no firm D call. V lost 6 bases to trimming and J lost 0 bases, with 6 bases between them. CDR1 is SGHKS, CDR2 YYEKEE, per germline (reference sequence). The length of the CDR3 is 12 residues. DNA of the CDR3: TGTGCCAGCACCGATCTGAACACTGAAGCTTTCTTT. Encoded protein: CASTDLNTEAFF. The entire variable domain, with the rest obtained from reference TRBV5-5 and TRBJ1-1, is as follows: DAGVTQSPTHLIKTRGQQVTLRCSPISGHKSVSWYQQVLGQGPQFIFQYYEKEERGRGNFPDRFSARQFPNYSSELNVNALLLGDSALYLCASTDLNTEAFFGQGTRLTVV.

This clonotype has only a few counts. The CDR3 DNA is TGCAGTGCTAGAAAGGGACAGCTCCAAGAGACCCAGTACTTC. It is translated as CSARKGQLQETQYF. J is TRBJ2-5 and V is TRBV20-1; 7 nucleotides match TRBD1. Trimming cost V 2 bases and J 1 base; bases outside gene matches: 4. Per germline, CDR1 DFQATT and CDR2 SNEGSKA (reference sequence). This CDR3 region has 14 residues.

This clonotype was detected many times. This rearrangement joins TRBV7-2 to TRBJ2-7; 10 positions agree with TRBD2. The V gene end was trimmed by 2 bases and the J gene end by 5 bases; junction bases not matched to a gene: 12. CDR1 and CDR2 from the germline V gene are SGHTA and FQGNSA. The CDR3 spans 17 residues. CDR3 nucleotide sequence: TGTGCCAGCAGCTTATTGGCTAGCGGGAGTCTCGTCCACGAGCAGTACTTC. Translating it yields CASSLLASGSLVHEQYF. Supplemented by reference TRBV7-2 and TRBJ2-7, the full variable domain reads GAGVSQSPSNKVTEKGKDVELRCDPISGHTALYWYRQSLGQGLEFLIYFQGNSAPDKSGLPSDRFSAERTGGSVSTLTIQRTQQEDSAVYLCASSLLASGSLVHEQYFGPGTRLTVT.